This T cell receptor (beta chain) was obtained from a study of blood T cell repertoires in COVID-19. Study at large: Sites in the United States, Italy and Spain provided acute and convalescent COVID-19 samples. PBMCs, B-cell-depleted T cells, or T cells were the source of the cDNA or gDNA that made up the material.

In the original analysis: For nucleated cells, counts were estimated from reference gene primer amplification. Some clones are missing from TCRdb's copy, which holds only in-frame ones; the method was immunoSEQ multiplex PCR. That table is the source of V, J and clone size, and D and trimming were worked out from the DNA. Found here are roughly 410,000 clones, approximately 89% of them singletons; the top ten hold 1.5% to 1.9%. Germline V CDR1 and CDR2: SGDLS, YYNGEE. V was cut by 0 bases and J by 2 bases, with 6 bases left in between. The CDR3 loop spans 15 amino acids. The genes are TRBV9 and TRBJ2-6, with a tentative D call TRBD1 (5 bases). The receptor was isolated from a woman aged 40 to 49 with COVID-19, enrolled during active disease. Specimen: peripheral blood. Here the CDR3 DNA reads TGTGCCAGCAGCGTAGTAGGGGCTGGGGCCAACGTCCTGACTTTC. Amino acids: CASSVVGAGANVLTF.